Presented here are 14 T cell receptor beta chains from one specimen sequenced in a study of blood T cell repertoires in COVID-19. Using immunoSEQ multiplex PCR, the repertoire was profiled, and TCRdb retains in-frame clones only, with some absent. Of approximately 220,000 clones listed, roughly 80% were seen once; the top ten hold about 1.3%. The specimen was PBMCs or T cells enriched from blood (not recorded which). These receptors all stem from a woman aged 40 to 50 with acute COVID-19.

The chain carries TRBV18 and TRBJ1-5; the D gene is possibly TRBD1 (6 bases). Trimming stripped 6 bases from V and 5 bases from J, with 17 bases between. Germline lookup yields CDR1 KGHSH and CDR2 LQKENI. CDR3 length: 15 residues. The CDR3 DNA is TGTGCCAGCTCTCCTGGGACACTGGTAGATCAGCCCCAGCATTTT. Protein: CASSPGTLVDQPQHF.

This chain uses TRBV28 with TRBJ1-1; the match to TRBD1 covers 11 bases. Germline-derived CDR1 and CDR2 are MDHEN and SYDVKM. The length of the CDR3 is 13 residues. Germline trimming cut 8 bases from V and 11 bases from J; bases unmatched to any gene: 10. CDR3 residues: CASALGQGVRAFF. In nucleotides, the CDR3 is TGTGCCAGCGCATTGGGACAGGGGGTGAGGGCTTTCTTT.

V is TRBV15 and J is TRBJ1-1, with 7 bases identical to TRBD1. The V gene end was trimmed by 3 bases and the J gene end by 11 bases; junction bases not matched to a gene: 6. The V gene's germline CDR1 is LNHNV and CDR2 YYDKDF (reference sequence). The CDR3 runs 12 residues. In DNA form, the CDR3 reads TGTGCCACCAGCAGGCAACAGGGGACGGCTTTCTTT. Its protein is CATSRQQGTAFF.

The chain links TRBV5-1 to TRBJ1-2; D uncertain. The CDR3 is 13 residues long. Germline V gene sequence: CDR1 SGHRS, CDR2 YFSETQ. V was pared by 0 bases and J by 6 bases, with 9 bases between. The DNA of the CDR3 is TGCGCCAGCAGCTTGGCCCAGGTGGATGGCTACACCTTC. It encodes CASSLAQVDGYTF.

V and J are TRBV28 and TRBJ2-5, with 7 bases that match TRBD1. Germline V CDR1 and CDR2: MDHEN, SYDVKM. V gave up 2 bases and J gave up 6 bases; unmatched junction bases: 6. The length of the CDR3 is 14 residues. As DNA, the CDR3 is TGTGCCAGCAGTTTAAAGGGGGCATCGAAGACCCAGTACTTC. Protein sequence: CASSLKGASKTQYF.

This sequence joins TRBV24-1 and TRBJ1-2, with TRBD1 matching over 7 bases. J gave up 4 bases and V 1 base, and 11 bases lay outside the gene matches. The V gene's germline CDR1 is KGHDR and CDR2 SFDVKD. The CDR3 runs 17 residues. The CDR3 DNA reads TGTGCCACCAGTGATTTTAATCAGGGGGGAAACTTCTATGGCTACACCTTC. It specifies CATSDFNQGGNFYGYTF.

The V gene is TRBV23-1, the J gene TRBJ2-3, with TRBD1 matching over 7 bases. TRBV23-1 is noted as an ORF with a role that remains uncertain. The CDR3 contains 18 residues. V lost 2 bases to trimming and J lost 1 base; unmatched junction nucleotides: 12. The CDR3 sequence is CASSQPTLGGWGTDTQYF. For the CDR3, the DNA is TGCGCCAGCAGTCAACCGACCCTAGGGGGCTGGGGCACAGATACGCAGTATTTT.

This chain uses TRBV5-4 with TRBJ2-2, with 7 bases fitting TRBD1. Germline assignment: CDR1 SGHNT and CDR2 YYREEE (reference sequence). V dropped 3 bases and J dropped 6; count of bases not matched to a gene: 11. CDR3 length equals 16 residues. The CDR3 DNA is TGTGCCAGCAGCTCCCCAAGACAGGGAGAGGCCGGGGAGCTGTTTTTT. The encoded protein is CASSSPRQGEAGELFF.

The V gene is TRBV7-9, the J gene TRBJ2-2, with D maybe TRBD1 (6 bases). The CDR3 loop spans 14 amino acids. V lost 7 bases and J lost 2, with 11 bases in between. The V gene's germline CDR1 is SEHNR and CDR2 FQNEAQ (reference sequence). The CDR3 region is CASTRTVNTGELFF. CDR3 DNA: TGTGCCAGCACCAGGACAGTTAACACCGGGGAGCTGTTTTTT.

This chain links TRBV2 with TRBJ2-1; 8 bases map to TRBD2. Germline lookup yields CDR1 SNHLY and CDR2 FYNNEI. The CDR3 is made up of 15 amino acids. The V gene end was trimmed by 1 base and the J gene end by 3 bases; junction bases not matched to a gene: 2. The CDR3 DNA follows: TGTGCCAGCAGTGAAGAGCGGGGGTACTACAATGAGCAGTTCTTC. It translates to CASSEERGYYNEQFF. Full variable domain (missing parts from reference TRBV2 and TRBJ2-1): EPEVTQTPSHQVTQMGQEVILRCVPISNHLYFYWYRQILGQKVEFLVSFYNNEISEKSEIFDDQFSVERPDGSNFTLKIRSTKLEDSAMYFCASSEERGYYNEQFFGPGTRLTVL.

The chain carries TRBV2 and TRBJ2-5; no firm D call. V lost 6 bases and J lost 5, with 10 bases in between. The CDR3 loop spans 12 amino acids. Germline V gene sequence: CDR1 SNHLY, CDR2 FYNNEI. CDR3 protein: CASRGGPETQYF. The CDR3 DNA follows: TGTGCCAGCAGAGGTGGGCCGGAGACCCAGTACTTC.

The chain joins TRBV10-3 to TRBJ2-7, with D perhaps matching TRBD1 (5 bases). CDR1 is ENHRY, CDR2 SYGVKD, per germline. The CDR3 is 15 residues long. V was pared by 6 bases and J by 0 bases, with 15 bases between. CDR3 amino acids: CAISETESRSYEQYF. As DNA, the CDR3 is TGTGCCATCAGCGAGACAGAGTCGCGCTCCTACGAGCAGTACTTC.

V is TRBV7-9 and J is TRBJ2-7; tentatively, D is TRBD1 (6 bases). CDR3 length: 16 residues. V lost 6 bases and J lost 0, with 18 bases in between. Germline CDR1 is SEHNR and CDR2 is FQNEAQ (reference sequence). The CDR3 DNA is TGTGCCAGCAGTGGGGGAAAAGGACAGCCCTCCTACGAGCAGTACTTC. As protein: CASSGGKGQPSYEQYF. Full variable domain (outside the CDR3, taken from reference TRBV7-9 and TRBJ2-7): DTGVSQNPRHKITKRGQNVTFRCDPISEHNRLYWYRQTLGQGPEFLTYFQNEAQLEKSRLLSDRFSAERPKGSFSTLEIQRTEQGDSAMYLCASSGGKGQPSYEQYFGPGTRLTVT.

The chain combines TRBV30 with TRBJ2-7, with a tentative D call TRBD1 (6 bases). The CDR3 is made up of 13 amino acids. Germline loops: CDR1 GTSNPN, CDR2 SVGIG (reference sequence). V lost 3 bases, J lost 6 bases, and 15 bases lay in between. The CDR3 DNA sequence: TGTGCCTGGAGCAACTACAACAGGGCCGAGCAGTACTTC. As protein: CAWSNYNRAEQYF.